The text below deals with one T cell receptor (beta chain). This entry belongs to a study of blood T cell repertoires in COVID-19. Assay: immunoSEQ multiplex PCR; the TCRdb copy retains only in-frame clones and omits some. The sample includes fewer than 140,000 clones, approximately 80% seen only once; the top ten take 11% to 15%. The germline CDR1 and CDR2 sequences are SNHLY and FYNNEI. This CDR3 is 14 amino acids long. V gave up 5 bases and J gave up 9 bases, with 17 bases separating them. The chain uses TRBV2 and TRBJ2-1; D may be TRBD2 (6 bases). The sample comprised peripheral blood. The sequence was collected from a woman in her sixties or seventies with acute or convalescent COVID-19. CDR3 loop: CASSIRDSRGEQFF. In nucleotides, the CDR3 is TGTGCCAGCAGTATTCGGGACTCCAGAGGTGAGCAGTTCTTC.